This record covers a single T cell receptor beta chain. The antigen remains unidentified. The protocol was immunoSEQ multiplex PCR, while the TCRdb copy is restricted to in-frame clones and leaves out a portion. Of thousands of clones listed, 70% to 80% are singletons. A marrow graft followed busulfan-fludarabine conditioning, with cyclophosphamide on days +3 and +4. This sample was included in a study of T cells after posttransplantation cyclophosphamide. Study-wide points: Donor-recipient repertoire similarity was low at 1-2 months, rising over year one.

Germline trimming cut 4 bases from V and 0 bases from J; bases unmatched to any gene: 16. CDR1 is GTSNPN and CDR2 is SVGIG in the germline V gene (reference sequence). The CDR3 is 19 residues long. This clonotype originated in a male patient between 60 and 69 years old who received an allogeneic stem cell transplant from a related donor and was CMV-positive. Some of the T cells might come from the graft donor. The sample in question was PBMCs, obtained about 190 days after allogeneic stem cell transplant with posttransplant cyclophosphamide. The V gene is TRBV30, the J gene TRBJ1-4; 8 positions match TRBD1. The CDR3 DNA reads TGTGCCTGGACCTCCGGACAGGGTAGTCCCCTCGCAACTAATGAAAAACTGTTTTTT. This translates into CAWTSGQGSPLATNEKLFF.